Presented here are 9 T cell receptor beta chains from one specimen sequenced in a study of T cell responses to AZD1222 COVID-19 vaccine. The assay was immunoSEQ multiplex PCR, and TCRdb's table has in-frame clones only and misses some. The sample contains 130,000 to 150,000 clones, 85% to 95% of which appear only once. The sequencing used peripheral blood, collected on day 0 of MenACWY control vaccination. The origin of the receptors is an adult in good health.

The V gene is TRBV7-9, the J gene TRBJ2-2; 8 nucleotides agree with TRBD1. Trimming cost V 8 bases and J 3 bases; bases outside gene matches: 5. Germline V CDR1 and CDR2: SEHNR, FQNEAQ (reference sequence). This CDR3 is built from 14 residues. The CDR3 region is CASETGVDTGELFF. CDR3 DNA sequence: TGTGCCAGCGAGACAGGGGTGGACACCGGGGAGCTGTTTTTT. The full variable domain, completed using reference TRBV7-9 and TRBJ2-2, is DTGVSQNPRHKITKRGQNVTFRCDPISEHNRLYWYRQTLGQGPEFLTYFQNEAQLEKSRLLSDRFSAERPKGSFSTLEIQRTEQGDSAMYLCASETGVDTGELFFGEGSRLTVL.

This rearrangement joins TRBV24-1 to TRBJ2-7; D ambiguous. V was trimmed by 6 bases and J by 9 bases, leaving 11 bases between them. Germline V CDR1 and CDR2: KGHDR, SFDVKD. CDR3 length equals 11 residues. The CDR3 loop is CATSPLWRQYF. The CDR3 DNA reads as TGTGCCACCAGTCCCCTATGGAGGCAGTACTTC.

Here the CDR3 DNA reads TGCGCCAGCAGCCAAGAGACTAGCGGGGCCTACAATGAGCAGTTCTTC. Protein sequence: CASSQETSGAYNEQFF. The rearrangement joins TRBV4-1 to TRBJ2-1, with TRBD2 identical over 11 bases. V was pared by 0 bases and J by 2 bases, with 0 bases of the junction left unmatched. CDR3 size: 16 residues. Germline V gene data show CDR1 as MGHRA and CDR2 as YSYEKL.

The J gene is TRBJ1-6, the V gene TRBV28; no definite D call. The CDR3 loop spans 14 amino acids. The germline CDR1 and CDR2 sequences are MDHEN and SYDVKM. Deletions cut 7 bases from V and 2 bases from J, with 9 bases between. The CDR3 reads CASTPLTYNSPLHF. CDR3 coding DNA: TGTGCCAGCACCCCCTTAACCTATAATTCACCCCTCCACTTT. Full variable domain (outside the CDR3, taken from reference TRBV28 and TRBJ1-6): DVKVTQSSRYLVKRTGEKVFLECVQDMDHENMFWYRQDPGLGLRLIYFSYDVKMKEKGDIPEGYSVSREKKERFSLILESASTNQTSMYLCASTPLTYNSPLHFGNGTRLTVT.

This rearrangement joins TRBV28 to TRBJ1-2; D is perhaps TRBD1 (5 bases). Trimming pared 5 bases from V and 4 bases from J, leaving 11 bases between. Germline CDR1 MDHEN, CDR2 SYDVKM. CDR3 length equals 13 residues. Here the CDR3 DNA reads TGTGCCAGCAGTAGGGGTGGGTTCTATGGCTACACCTTC. Translated: CASSRGGFYGYTF.

The V gene is TRBV5-4, the J gene TRBJ2-3; D remains unclear. The ends were cut back, 1 base at V and 2 bases at J, with 11 bases in the middle. CDR3 length: 15 amino acids. In germline, CDR1 is SGHNT, CDR2 YYREEE (reference sequence). The CDR3 region is CASSLPRAHTDTQYF. The DNA for the CDR3 is TGTGCCAGCAGCTTGCCGCGAGCACACACAGATACGCAGTATTTT. The full variable domain, in which reference TRBV5-4 and TRBJ2-3 provide the parts outside the CDR3, is ETGVTQSPTHLIKTRGQQVTLRCSSQSGHNTVSWYQQALGQGPQFIFQYYREEENGRGNFPPRFSGLQFPNYSSELNVNALELDDSALYLCASSLPRAHTDTQYFGPGTRLTVL.

The V gene is TRBV2, the J gene TRBJ1-5; a possible D gene is TRBD1 (5 bases). The germline V and J ends were trimmed by 5 bases and 1 base, with 9 bases remaining between them. The CDR3 sequence is 14 residues long. The germline gives CDR1 SNHLY, CDR2 FYNNEI. In DNA form, the CDR3 reads TGTGCCAGCAGTCAGGGTACGAGCAATCAGCCCCAGCATTTT. It is translated as CASSQGTSNQPQHF. Filled out from reference TRBV2 and TRBJ1-5, the complete variable domain reads EPEVTQTPSHQVTQMGQEVILRCVPISNHLYFYWYRQILGQKVEFLVSFYNNEISEKSEIFDDQFSVERPDGSNFTLKIRSTKLEDSAMYFCASSQGTSNQPQHFGDGTRLSIL.

Comments on this clone: Other DNA variants within this sample encode the same CDR3. This chain links TRBV7-3 with TRBJ2-7; no reliable D call. The CDR3 sequence is 14 residues long. Germline CDR1 SGHTA, CDR2 FQGTGA. V gave up 2 bases and J gave up 0 bases, with 8 bases separating them. The CDR3 spells CASSLGPSSYEQYF. CDR3 nucleotide sequence: TGTGCCAGCAGCTTAGGACCTTCCTCCTACGAGCAGTACTTC.

This clone was seen once. The chain employs TRBV6-1 and TRBJ2-1; 8 bases agree with TRBD2. This CDR3 comprises 17 residues. Germline V gives CDR1 MNHNS, CDR2 SASEGT. Trimming took 4 bases from V and 3 from J; bases not matched to a gene: 11. The CDR3 region is CASSVSLRTSSYNEQFF. As DNA, the CDR3 is TGTGCCAGCAGTGTATCCTTACGGACTAGCAGCTACAATGAGCAGTTCTTC.